The sample holds many counts of the clone carrying this T cell receptor beta chain. This sample is part of a study of regulatory T cells in long-lasting Graves disease. Germline CDR1 and CDR2: DFQATT and SNEGSKA (reference sequence). The CDR3 extends over 12 amino acids. The V end lost 5 bases, the J end lost 8 bases, and 13 bases lay between the germline ends. This sample's time point: newly diagnosed GD, antithyroid drugs for less than 3 months. After RNA was extracted from PBMCs, the TCR library was made from it. Libraries of TCR beta came from iRepertoire HTBI primers plus Arm-PCR of CDR3 regions. Each CDR3 protein is one row after TCRdb ran MiXCR on the multiplex PCR reads. This table has fewer than 650,000 distinct CDR3 sequences, more than 15% appearing once. Another study also made use of these data, one on T cells in Graves' hyperthyroidism and ophthalmopathy.

The material was peripheral blood mononuclear cells (PBMCs), obtained at new diagnosis, from a patient treated with antithyroid drugs. This receptor was obtained from a man younger than 35 with Graves disease. This rearrangement joins TRBV20-1 to TRBJ2-1, with TRBD1 as a possible D gene (5 bases). The CDR3 region has the DNA TGCAGTGCTGACGGACATGGGGATGAGCAGTTCTTC. Residues: CSADGHGDEQFF.